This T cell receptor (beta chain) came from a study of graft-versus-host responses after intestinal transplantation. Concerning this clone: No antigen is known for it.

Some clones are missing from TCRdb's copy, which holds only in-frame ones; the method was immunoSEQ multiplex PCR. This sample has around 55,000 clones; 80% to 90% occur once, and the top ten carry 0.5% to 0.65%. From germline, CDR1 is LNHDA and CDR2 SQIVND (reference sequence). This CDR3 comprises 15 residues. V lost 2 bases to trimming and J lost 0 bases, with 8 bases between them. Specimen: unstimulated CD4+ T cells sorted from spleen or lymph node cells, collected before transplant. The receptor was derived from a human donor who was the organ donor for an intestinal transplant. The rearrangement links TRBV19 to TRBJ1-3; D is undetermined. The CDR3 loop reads CASSISGFSGNTIYF. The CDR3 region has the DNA TGTGCCAGTAGTATAAGCGGCTTCTCTGGAAACACCATATATTTT.